This record covers a single T cell receptor (beta chain). The antigen is unknown. CDR1 and CDR2 from the germline V gene are SGHRS and YFSETQ. Trimming took 4 bases from V and 8 from J; bases not matched to a gene: 10. The length of the CDR3 is 14 residues. These data come from a study of cytomegalovirus exposure and HLA in healthy donors. Study outcomes and limitations: It is likely that the observed cluster of highly shared sequence variants was a sequencing artifact.

PCR involved 60 Vbeta and 13 Jbeta primers. Repertoires were generated with immunoSEQ multiplex PCR, while TCRdb's copy carries only in-frame clones and drops some. This table holds 180,000 or so clones. The receptor was derived from a woman aged 18-29 years in good health and CMV-seropositive. The chain couples TRBV5-1 to TRBJ1-1; TRBD1 matches at 8 bases. The sample taken for sequencing was PBMCs. CDR3: CASSQNFRQGEAFF. The CDR3 DNA reads TGCGCCAGCAGCCAAAACTTTAGACAGGGGGAAGCTTTCTTT.